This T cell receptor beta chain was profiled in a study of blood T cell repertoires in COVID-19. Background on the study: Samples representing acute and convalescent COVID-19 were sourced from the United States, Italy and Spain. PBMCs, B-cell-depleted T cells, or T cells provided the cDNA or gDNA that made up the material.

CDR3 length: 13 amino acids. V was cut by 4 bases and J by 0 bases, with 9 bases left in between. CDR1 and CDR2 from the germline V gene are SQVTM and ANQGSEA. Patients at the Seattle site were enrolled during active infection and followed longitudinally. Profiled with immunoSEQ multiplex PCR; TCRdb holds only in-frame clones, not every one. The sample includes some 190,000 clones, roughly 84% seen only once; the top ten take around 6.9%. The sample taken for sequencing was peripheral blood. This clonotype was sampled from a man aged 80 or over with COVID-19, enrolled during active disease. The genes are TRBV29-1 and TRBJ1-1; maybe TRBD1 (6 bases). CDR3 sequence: CSVGRGMNTEAFF. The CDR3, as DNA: TGCAGCGTTGGCAGGGGCATGAACACTGAAGCTTTCTTT.